This TCR beta chain derives from a study of blood T cells in healthy people across ages. V lost 2 bases and J 0 bases, leaving 4 bases between the germline ends. Germline CDR1 and CDR2: DFQATT and SNEGSKA (reference sequence). The CDR3 consists of 12 residues. For the second PCR, which ran for about 6 to 11 cycles, a sample-barcoded 5' primer and a J-beta primer mix were used. TCRdb reanalysed the 5' RACE reads using MiXCR and keeps one entry per CDR3 protein. The sample yields 720,000 or so distinct CDR3 sequences, roughly two fifths seen once. Study outcomes and limitations: While age rose, TCR beta diversity per million T cells dropped in a roughly linear way.

With respect to this clonotype: Its target is unknown.

This sequence was found in a man older than 75 in good health. This chain connects TRBV20-1 to TRBJ1-2; no definite D call. Source material: blood. The CDR3 sequence is CSARLSNYGYTF. In DNA, the CDR3 is TGCAGTGCTAGACTTTCTAACTATGGCTACACCTTC.